This TCR beta chain appears in the sequencing data of a study of T cell responses to AZD1222 COVID-19 vaccine (dated by TCRdb to the early 2020s). About the investigation overall: AZD1222 recipients given second doses at about 4 weeks or at about 12 weeks were pooled, since spike-specific TCR depth and breadth were not found to differ between the two schedules. A total of about 250 trial participants underwent TCR sequencing, of whom roughly 210 had received two doses of AZD1222 and some 25 had received two doses of the MenACWY control vaccine. Trial participants were enrolled into age subgroups of 18-55, 56-69 and 70-plus years, which contained about 150, 28 and 57 TCR-sequenced participants, respectively. Summary of the overall study and its limitations: The 56-69-year group was small, and its depth increase did not reach significance, likely because of low power. Vaccine-associated CD4 TCRs spanned the whole spike protein, with dominant responses in regions 160-218 and 743-854. Participants were mostly white British and included more females than males, and it was suggested by the authors that clonal diversity may have been underestimated. Spike-specific TCR breadth and depth rose significantly after two AZD1222 doses compared with day 0 and with MenACWY recipients. Nearly half of unique spike-specific TCRs reportedly recognized epitopes outside regions mutated in the B.1.351 and B.1.1.7 variants. Because no day 14 peak-response samples were available, repertoires were characterized only after the peak T cell response. Only five or six AZD1222 recipients were SARS-CoV-2 seropositive at baseline, limiting conclusions about previously exposed vaccinees.

The sample's time point label, decoded: baseline before first vaccination. The vaccinee samples were drawn from two UK trials, COV001 and COV002, one of which was a single-blind randomized controlled phase 2/3 trial testing AZD1222 (ChAdOx1 nCoV-19) in healthy adults. For TCRbeta chain sequencing, PBMC samples from trial participants were taken at day 0 and at day 28 after the second dose. For this clone: Its antigen is still unknown. No much larger clonotype is one base removed from it; base qualities were not supplied.

Reading from cysteine to phenylalanine, the CDR3 counts 16 amino acids. Here the CDR3 DNA is all that survives: 48 bases in frame from base 1. Between the V and J ends, shortened by 7 bases and 2 bases respectively, the junction contains 20 bases. The germline V gene (reference sequence) sets CDR1 to LNHNV and CDR2 to YYDKDF. The CDR3 regions of human TCRbeta chains were subjected to immunosequencing. Processing in the source paper ran as follows. TCRs in the repertoires were compared against a reference library of SARS-CoV-2-specific TCRs that had been generated with the MIRA antigen-specificity platform. Breadth was defined as the fraction of unique TCRs that were SARS-CoV-2-associated. Depth was defined as the fraction of total T cells that were SARS-CoV-2-associated. Using the MIRA data, every spike-specific TCR was mapped to the spike region that the TCR reacted to and assigned to either a CD4 or a CD8 class. Log10-transformed breadth and depth values were compared by one-way ANOVA with Sidak's multiple comparisons tests. The table was pulled from immuneACCESS by TCRdb, which kept in-frame rearrangements only. Such tables lose some clones; where checked, under half of the loss comes from unresolved V genes, and the rest has no known cause. Clonal size and the V and J genes are those of that table, whereas D and trimming came from the DNA. Recorded for this sample are more than 100,000 clones; around 90% of them occurred a single time. In total, the top ten clones hold over 6.5% of the sample.

This receptor was identified in an adult in good health. This sample comprised peripheral blood, obtained on day 0 of AZD1222 vaccination. The chain is assembled from TRBV15 and TRBJ2-5; TRBD1 is a possible D gene, resting on 6 matching bases. CDR3 sequence: CATNPGTNEFQETQYF. Here is the DNA: TGTGCCACCAACCCCGGGACAAACGAATTTCAAGAGACCCAGTACTTC. Full variable domain (CDR3 extended with the reference TRBV15 and TRBJ2-5 proteins): DAMVIQNPRYQVTQFGKPVTLSCSQTLNHNVMYWYQQKSSQAPKLLFHYYDKDFNNEADTPDNFQSRRPNTSFCFLDIRSPGLGDTAMYLCATNPGTNEFQETQYFGPGTRLLVL.